The following is a TCR beta chain sequence with its context. This clone turned up a few times. Its antigen specificity is not known. There are no base qualities to consult, and no much larger clone falls within one base. Genomic DNA was extracted from sorted cells for sequencing of the TCRbeta CDR3 region. The immunoSEQ Assay was used to sequence the TCRbeta CDR3 regions. TCRdb obtained this table from immuneACCESS and retained in-frame rearrangements with V and J assigned. These tables miss some clones; where compared with another copy, unresolved V genes account for less than half of the shortfall, and the remainder is unexplained. A total of about 58,000 clones appear in this sample, 88% of them only once. Of the sample, 3.5% falls within the top ten clones. Patients with autoimmune disease history or receiving systemic immunosuppression were excluded from the trial. Peripheral blood for TCR sequencing was collected from all dose cohorts at baseline, on cycle 4 day 1, and on cycle 7 day 1. The samples were drawn from a first-in-human, open-label, multicenter phase I dose-escalation trial of ivuxolimab. The trial enrolled adults with locally advanced or metastatic head and neck squamous cell, hepatocellular, melanoma or renal cell carcinoma. CD4+ and CD8+ T cells were sorted separately from peripheral blood before TCR sequencing.

CDR1 is given as SQVTM and CDR2 as ANQGSEA, both from the germline V gene. The junction shows trimming of 8 bases on V and 0 bases on J, and the gene matches do not reach 4 bases of it. Measured from the cysteine to the phenylalanine, the CDR3 is 13 residues long. Of all the DNA, just the CDR3 is kept, 39 bases in frame from base 1. These data come from a study of OX40 agonist ivuxolimab in advanced cancers. Regarding the complete study: Ivuxolimab was an agonistic, fully human IgG2 monoclonal antibody directed against OX40 (CD134), a costimulatory receptor. Patients were allowed to have had prior anti-PD-1, anti-PD-L1 or anti-CTLA-4 therapy, and 40% of the dose-escalation patients had been treated with checkpoint inhibitors. Peripheral TCRbeta sequencing was intended to test whether TCR sequence diversity was altered and clonal T-cell expansion was caused by ivuxolimab. Of the approximately 50 patients in dose escalation, 19 had hepatocellular carcinoma, some 15 had melanoma, 9 had renal cell carcinoma and 9 had head and neck cancer. The monotherapy dose-escalation portion (N of about 50 patients) of the phase I ivuxolimab trial is reported in the paper. Intravenous ivuxolimab was administered to patients every 2 weeks at six dose levels: 0.01, 0.1, 0.3, 1.5, 3 and 10 mg/kg. In the dose-escalation cohort, roughly 82% of patients were male, and the mean age was 60 years with a range of roughly 20 to 85. Three dose-escalation patients achieved partial responses, one with hepatocellular carcinoma and two with cutaneous melanoma.

The paper as a whole reports these results and caveats: On average, CD8+ T cells showed more expanded clones than CD4+ T cells after ivuxolimab. Partial responders in the 0.1-3.0 mg/kg groups had among the lowest normalized peripheral clonal expansion, especially among CD8+ T cells. The antigen specificity of the peripheral T cells that underwent clonal expansion was not determined. Low levels of normalized T-cell clonal expansion were also seen in some patients who did not respond. At doses of 0.1 to 3.0 mg/kg, clonal expansion of both CD4+ and CD8+ blood T cells was observed from baseline to week 6.

This receptor was identified in an adult with an advanced solid tumor such as melanoma, head and neck, liver or kidney cancer. The chain links TRBV29-1 with TRBJ1-1, with TRBD1 matching 9 junction bases. The sample was CD4+ or CD8+ T cells sorted from blood, taken in a trial of the OX40 agonist ivuxolimab. The CDR3 amino acid sequence is: CSTGQGMNTEAFF. The nucleotides are TGCAGCACCGGACAGGGGATGAACACTGAAGCTTTCTTT. Beyond the CDR3, the reference TRBV29-1 and TRBJ1-1 genes provide the residues; the full variable domain reads: SAVISQKPSRDICQRGTSLTIQCQVDSQVTMMFWYRQQPGQSLTLIATANQGSEATYESGFVIDKFPISRPNLTFSTLTVSNMSPEDSSIYLCSTGQGMNTEAFFGQGTRLTVV.